The sequence of this T cell receptor (beta chain) was determined in a study of metastatic and nonmetastatic thyroid tumors. Study in general: Repertoire comparisons spanned blood and tumor or nodule tissue from malignant and benign thyroid patients.

Thyroid surgery had not been preceded by any treatment in any patient. This clone has only a few counts. With MiXCR, TCRdb reprocessed the PCR reads. The table has 35,000 to 40,000 clones, 28% seen once. Per the germline V gene, CDR1 is SGHVT and CDR2 is SQSDAQ. The V and J ends lost 1 base and 6 bases respectively, with 19 bases between them. CDR3 size: 17 residues. This receptor was taken from a male donor with papillary thyroid cancer or a benign thyroid nodule (not recorded which). Some clones in this sample may be carry-over from other donors' samples. The chain links TRBV7-4 to TRBJ2-1; D not resolved. The sample comprised blood. In DNA form, the CDR3 reads TGTGCCAGCAGCTTAGGTCTTTACTTGCTTCGATTCAATGAGCAGTTCTTC. Its protein product is CASSLGLYLLRFNEQFF.